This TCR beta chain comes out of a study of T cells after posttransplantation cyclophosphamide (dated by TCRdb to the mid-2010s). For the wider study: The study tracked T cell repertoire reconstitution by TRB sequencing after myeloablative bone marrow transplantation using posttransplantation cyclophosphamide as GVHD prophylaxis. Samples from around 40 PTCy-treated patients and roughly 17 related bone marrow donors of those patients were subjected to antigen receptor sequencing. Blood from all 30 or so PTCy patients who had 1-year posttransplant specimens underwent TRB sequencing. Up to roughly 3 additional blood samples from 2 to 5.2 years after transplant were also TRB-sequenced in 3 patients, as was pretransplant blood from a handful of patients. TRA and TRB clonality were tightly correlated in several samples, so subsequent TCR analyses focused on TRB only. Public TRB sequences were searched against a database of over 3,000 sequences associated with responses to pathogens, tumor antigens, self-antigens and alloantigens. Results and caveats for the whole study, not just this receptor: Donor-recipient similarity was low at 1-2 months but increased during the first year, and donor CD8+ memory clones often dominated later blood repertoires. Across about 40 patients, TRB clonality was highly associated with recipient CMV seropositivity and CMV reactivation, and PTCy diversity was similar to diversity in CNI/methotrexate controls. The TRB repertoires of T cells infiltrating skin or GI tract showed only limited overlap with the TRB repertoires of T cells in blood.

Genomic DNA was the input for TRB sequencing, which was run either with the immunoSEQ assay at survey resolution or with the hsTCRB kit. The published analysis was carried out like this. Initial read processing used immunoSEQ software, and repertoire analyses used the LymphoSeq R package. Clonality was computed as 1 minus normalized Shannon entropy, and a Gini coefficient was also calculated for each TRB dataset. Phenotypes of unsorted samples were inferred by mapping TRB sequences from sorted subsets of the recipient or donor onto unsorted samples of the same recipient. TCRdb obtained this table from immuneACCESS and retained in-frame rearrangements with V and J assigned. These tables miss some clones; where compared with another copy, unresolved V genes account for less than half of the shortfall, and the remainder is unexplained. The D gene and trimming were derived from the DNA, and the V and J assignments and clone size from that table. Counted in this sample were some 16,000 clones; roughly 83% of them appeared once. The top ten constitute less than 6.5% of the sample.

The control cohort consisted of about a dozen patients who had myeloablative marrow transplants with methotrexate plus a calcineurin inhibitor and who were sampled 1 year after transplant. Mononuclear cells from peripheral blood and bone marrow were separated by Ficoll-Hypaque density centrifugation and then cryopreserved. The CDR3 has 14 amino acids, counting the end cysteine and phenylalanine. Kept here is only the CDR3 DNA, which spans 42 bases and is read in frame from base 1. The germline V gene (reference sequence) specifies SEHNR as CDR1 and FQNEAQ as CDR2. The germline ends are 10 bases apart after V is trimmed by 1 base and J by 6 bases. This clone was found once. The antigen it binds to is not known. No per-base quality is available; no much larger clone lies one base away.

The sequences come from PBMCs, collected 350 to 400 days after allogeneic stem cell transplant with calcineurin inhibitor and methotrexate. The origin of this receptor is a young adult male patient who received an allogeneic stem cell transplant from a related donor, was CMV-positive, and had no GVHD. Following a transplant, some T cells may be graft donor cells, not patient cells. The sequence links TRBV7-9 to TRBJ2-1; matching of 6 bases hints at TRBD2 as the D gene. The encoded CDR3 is CASSLGTNSNEQFF. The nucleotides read TGTGCCAGCAGCTTAGGGACTAATTCCAATGAGCAGTTCTTC.